A selection of T cell receptor beta chains follows, all from one sample in a study of PD-1 blockade in classical Hodgkin lymphoma. Profiled with immunoSEQ multiplex PCR; TCRdb holds only in-frame clones, not every one. The sample lists some 24,000 clones, about 80% occurring once. The material was peripheral blood mononuclear cells (PBMCs), obtained at baseline. The source of these receptors is a human donor with classical Hodgkin lymphoma. Each CDR3 is given with its conserved first and last residue. The order of the fields is clone size, J gene, V gene, D gene, CDR3 DNA, CDR3 protein. D genes are given only for firm matches. Not all rows give a size; the values are once, few, many and, for expanded clones, a class.

size: .
J: TRBJ2-6
V: TRBV30
D: .
DNA: TGTGCCTGGAGTGGGGGGGCCCTCTCTGGGGCCAACGTCCTGACTTTC
CDR3: CAWSGGALSGANVLTF

size: .
J: TRBJ2-7
V: TRBV15
D: TRBD1
DNA: TGTGCCACCAGCCGGGACAGGGGGCGATACGAGCAGTACTTC
CDR3: CATSRDRGRYEQYF

size: .
J: TRBJ1-6
V: TRBV5-1
D: TRBD1
DNA: TGCGCCAGCAGCCTCGGGTTGGGACAGGGAAATTCACCCCTCCACTTT
CDR3: CASSLGLGQGNSPLHF

size: .
J: TRBJ1-6
V: TRBV18
D: .
DNA: TGTGCCAGCTCACCACAACAAGGACACGCAAATTCACCCCTCCACTTT
CDR3: CASSPQQGHANSPLHF

size: .
J: TRBJ2-7
V: TRBV5-1
D: .
DNA: TGCGCCAGCAGCTTGACAGGGATCTACGAGCAGTACTTC
CDR3: CASSLTGIYEQYF

size: once
J: TRBJ1-1
V: TRBV9
D: .
DNA: TGTGCCAGCAGCGTAGCCGGGCAGGGCTCTGAAGCTTTCTTT
CDR3: CASSVAGQGSEAFF

size: .
J: TRBJ1-6
V: TRBV7-9
D: TRBD1
DNA: TGTGCCAGCAGTTTACAGGGGGGAACACCCCTCCACTTT
CDR3: CASSLQGGTPLHF

size: .
J: TRBJ2-5
V: TRBV5-4
D: TRBD1
DNA: TGTGCCAGCAGCTTACAGGGGCTAGGGGCCCAGTACTTC
CDR3: CASSLQGLGAQYF

size: .
J: TRBJ1-1
V: TRBV6-6
D: TRBD1
DNA: TGTGCCAGCAGTACTACAGGGGGGAGGAACACTGAAGCTTTCTTT
CDR3: CASSTTGGRNTEAFF

size: .
J: TRBJ1-2
V: TRBV7-2
D: TRBD1
DNA: TGTGCCAGCAGCGCAGTACGCCTACAGGGGATCCGGGGCTACACCTTC
CDR3: CASSAVRLQGIRGYTF

size: .
J: TRBJ2-2
V: TRBV4-3
D: .
DNA: TGCGCCAGCAGCCAAGATGGTGGGACACGGAACACCGGGGAGCTGTTTTTT
CDR3: CASSQDGGTRNTGELFF

size: .
J: TRBJ1-5
V: TRBV7-2
D: .
DNA: TGTGCCAGCAGCTTACGGGGGGGCAATCAGCCCCAGCATTTT
CDR3: CASSLRGGNQPQHF

size: few
J: TRBJ1-1
V: TRBV6-6
D: .
DNA: TGTGCCAGCAGTTACTCGATCGGGACTGAAGCTTTCTTT
CDR3: CASSYSIGTEAFF

size: once
J: TRBJ2-6
V: TRBV2
D: TRBD1
DNA: TGTGCCAGCAGTACAGGGGGTGCTGGGGCCAACGTCCTGACTTTC
CDR3: CASSTGGAGANVLTF

size: .
J: TRBJ2-7
V: TRBV13
D: TRBD1
DNA: TGTGCCAGCAGCTTCTGGACAGGGTCGAACGAGCAGTACTTC
CDR3: CASSFWTGSNEQYF

size: .
J: TRBJ1-2
V: TRBV7-8
D: .
DNA: TGTGCCAGCAGCCATGCGAGGGGCTATGGCTACACCTTC
CDR3: CASSHARGYGYTF

size: once
J: TRBJ1-1
V: TRBV30
D: TRBD1
DNA: TGTGCCTGGCGTTGGGGATTTAACAGGGGAAAGAACACTGAAGCTTTCTTT
CDR3: CAWRWGFNRGKNTEAFF

size: .
J: TRBJ2-7
V: TRBV5-5
D: .
DNA: TGTGCCAGCAGCTTGGCCGGTCTAGGCTACGAGCAGTACTTC
CDR3: CASSLAGLGYEQYF

size: .
J: TRBJ1-5
V: TRBV7-8
D: .
DNA: TGTGCCAGCAGCTTTGCAGGGGGCAATCAGCCCCAGCATTTT
CDR3: CASSFAGGNQPQHF

size: .
J: TRBJ1-5
V: TRBV7-2
D: TRBD1
DNA: TGTGCCAGCAGCACACGACAGGGAACCGATCAGCCCCAGCATTTT
CDR3: CASSTRQGTDQPQHF

size: .
J: TRBJ1-5
V: TRBV19
D: TRBD1
DNA: TGTGCCAGTAGTATTGTGACAGGGCATCAGCCCCAGCATTTT
CDR3: CASSIVTGHQPQHF

size: .
J: TRBJ2-3
V: TRBV5-4
D: .
DNA: TGTGCCAGCAGCGCCTTCGGCACAAGTGATACGCAGTATTTT
CDR3: CASSAFGTSDTQYF

size: .
J: TRBJ2-7
V: TRBV5-6
D: .
DNA: TGTGCCAGCAGCTTGGCCGGGAGCTCGCACGAGCAGTACTTC
CDR3: CASSLAGSSHEQYF

size: .
J: TRBJ1-2
V: TRBV11-2
D: .
DNA: TGTGCCAGCAGCTCGATCCGCGGGAAGACGAAATCTAACTATGGCTACACCTTC
CDR3: CASSSIRGKTKSNYGYTF

size: .
J: TRBJ1-2
V: TRBV4-3
D: .
DNA: TGCGCCAGCAGCCTAAAGGTGGAAAAGGGCCCCTATGACTACACCTTC
CDR3: CASSLKVEKGPYDYTF

size: .
J: TRBJ2-1
V: TRBV5-1
D: TRBD2
DNA: TGCGCCAGCAGCTTGGGACTAGCCGATTACAATGAGCAGTTCTTC
CDR3: CASSLGLADYNEQFF

size: .
J: TRBJ2-3
V: TRBV29-1
D: TRBD1
DNA: TGCAGCGTTGAGTCCCCGACAGGGGGAGATACGCAGTATTTT
CDR3: CSVESPTGGDTQYF

size: few
J: TRBJ1-6
V: TRBV19
D: .
DNA: TGTGCCAGTAGTATCGGACGGCAGATGACCCTCCACTTT
CDR3: CASSIGRQMTLHF

size: .
J: TRBJ1-5
V: TRBV15
D: .
DNA: TGTGCCACCAGCAGAGGTGCACAGCCCAATCAGCCCCAGCATTTT
CDR3: CATSRGAQPNQPQHF

size: .
J: TRBJ1-1
V: TRBV5-1
D: TRBD1
DNA: TGCGCCAGCAGCGTGCAGGGGGCGGGCACTGAAGCTTTCTTT
CDR3: CASSVQGAGTEAFF

size: .
J: TRBJ2-2
V: TRBV23-1
D: .
DNA: TGCGCCAGCAGTCCAGGGTGGGGGAACACCGGGGAGCTGTTTTTT
CDR3: CASSPGWGNTGELFF

size: .
J: TRBJ2-7
V: TRBV6-6
D: .
DNA: TGTGCCAGCAGTGTCAACTACGAGCAGTACTTC
CDR3: CASSVNYEQYF

size: .
J: TRBJ2-2
V: TRBV7-9
D: .
DNA: TGTGCCAGCAGCTTATTGACTCGCCGGGAGCTGTTTTTT
CDR3: CASSLLTRRELFF

size: .
J: TRBJ2-3
V: TRBV2
D: TRBD2
DNA: TGTGCCAGCTCGGTGGGACTAGCGGGGGCAGATACGCAGTATTTT
CDR3: CASSVGLAGADTQYF

size: .
J: TRBJ2-2
V: TRBV19
D: .
DNA: TGTGCCAGTAGTATATTTTCCCAGCACACCGGGGAGCTGTTTTTT
CDR3: CASSIFSQHTGELFF

size: few
J: TRBJ1-3
V: TRBV5-1
D: .
DNA: TGCGCCAGCAGCTTGGCCGGGGGCTCTGGAAACACCATATATTTT
CDR3: CASSLAGGSGNTIYF

size: .
J: TRBJ2-7
V: TRBV6-5
D: TRBD1
DNA: TGTGCCAGCAGTGACCGGGACAGGGTCGACGAGCAGTACTTC
CDR3: CASSDRDRVDEQYF

size: .
J: TRBJ2-3
V: TRBV6-5
D: .
DNA: TGTGCCAGTTTCACGGAGGGAGATACGCAGTATTTT
CDR3: CASFTEGDTQYF

size: .
J: TRBJ1-5
V: TRBV19
D: TRBD1
DNA: TGTGCCAGTAGTAGATCCGGGACAGGGGTTTATCAGCCCCAGCATTTT
CDR3: CASSRSGTGVYQPQHF

size: few
J: TRBJ2-5
V: TRBV27
D: TRBD1
DNA: TGTGCCAGCAGTTGGGACAGGGGGCAAGAGACCCAGTACTTC
CDR3: CASSWDRGQETQYF

size: .
J: TRBJ2-5
V: TRBV7-8
D: .
DNA: TGTGCCAGCAGCTCCACGGGGATGGAGACCCAGTACTTC
CDR3: CASSSTGMETQYF

size: .
J: TRBJ1-4
V: TRBV10-3
D: TRBD1
DNA: TGTGCCATCAGTGAGTCGGGCAGGGGGCAAGGAGAAAAACTGTTTTTT
CDR3: CAISESGRGQGEKLFF

size: once
J: TRBJ2-5
V: TRBV5-4
D: .
DNA: TGTGCCAGCAGCTTGGACCCCGGCGGAGGGGAAGAGACCCAGTACTTC
CDR3: CASSLDPGGGEETQYF

size: .
J: TRBJ2-3
V: TRBV2
D: TRBD1
DNA: TGTGCCGGAGACAGGGGGCGAACAGATACGCAGTATTTT
CDR3: CAGDRGRTDTQYF

size: .
J: TRBJ2-7
V: TRBV5-1
D: TRBD1
DNA: TGCGCCAGCAGTTTTACAGGGGGCCGGTCCGAGCAGTACTTC
CDR3: CASSFTGGRSEQYF

size: .
J: TRBJ1-2
V: TRBV5-1
D: .
DNA: TGCGCCAGCAGCTTGGTTTTGGGTGCCGATGATGGCTACACCTTC
CDR3: CASSLVLGADDGYTF

size: .
J: TRBJ1-4
V: TRBV4-3
D: TRBD1
DNA: TGCGCCAGCAGCCAAGGACGGACAGGGGCCGCAACTAATGAAAAACTGTTTTTT
CDR3: CASSQGRTGAATNEKLFF

size: few
J: TRBJ2-7
V: TRBV6-1
D: .
DNA: TGTGCCAGCAGTGAGACAGGGAGGTACGAGCAGTACTTC
CDR3: CASSETGRYEQYF

size: .
J: TRBJ2-6
V: TRBV5-1
D: TRBD1
DNA: TGCGCCAGCAGCTTGGCCCGACAGGGGGCACCCATTGCTGGGGCCAACGTCCTGACTTTC
CDR3: CASSLARQGAPIAGANVLTF

size: .
J: TRBJ1-2
V: TRBV6-5
D: .
DNA: TGTGCCACCGGGATTGGGGGCCCCGACTATGGCTACACCTTC
CDR3: CATGIGGPDYGYTF

size: .
J: TRBJ2-7
V: TRBV7-6
D: .
DNA: TGTGCCAGCAGCTTACGGCAGGGTGGGGACGAGCAGTACTTC
CDR3: CASSLRQGGDEQYF

size: .
J: TRBJ2-5
V: TRBV2
D: .
DNA: TGTGCCATGGGACAACTAGGAGAGACCCAGTACTTC
CDR3: CAMGQLGETQYF

size: .
J: TRBJ2-7
V: TRBV25-1
D: TRBD1
DNA: TGTGCCAGCAGTAGGACAGGGGGTCGCTACGAGCAGTACTTC
CDR3: CASSRTGGRYEQYF

size: .
J: TRBJ1-5
V: TRBV27
D: .
DNA: TGTGCCAGCAGTTTAAGAACAGGGTCGGGGCAGCCCCAGCATTTT
CDR3: CASSLRTGSGQPQHF